Following are 8 T cell receptor beta chains from one sample sequenced in a study of spatial heterogeneity in lung cancer. TCRdb re-derived calls from the 5' RACE reads in MiXCR, one entry per CDR3 protein. The data contain 4,000 or so distinct CDR3 sequences, around 32% of them singletons. For these receptors, no antigen is known. The time point denotes: sample taken at primary tumor resection. The study, taken as a whole, reports: Higher tumor mutation counts went along with higher counts of expanded intratumoral alpha and beta TCRs.

Sequences were derived from lung tumor tissue, sampled at surgery. All receptors come from a male donor with early-stage non-small cell lung cancer.

V usage is TRBV4-3 and J usage is TRBJ2-1, with TRBD2 matching over 12 bases. This CDR3 has 15 amino acids. The V gene end was trimmed by 8 bases and the J gene end by 9 bases; junction bases not matched to a gene: 11. Germline V gene sequence: CDR1 LGHNA, CDR2 YSLEER. CDR3 nucleotides: TGCGCCAGCTCTCCGACTAGCGGGAGCATCCCTGAGCAGTTCTTC. This translates into CASSPTSGSIPEQFF.

The genes are TRBV29-1 and TRBJ2-7, with a tentative D call TRBD2 (6 bases). Germline loops: CDR1 SQVTM, CDR2 ANQGSEA. The V gene lost 4 bases and the J gene lost 2 bases, with 12 bases spanning the gap. The CDR3 consists of 13 residues. The CDR3, as DNA: TGCAGCGTTGGGCTAGCGCGGACCTACGAGCAGTACTTC. The encoded protein is CSVGLARTYEQYF.

This clonotype is categorized as medium-sized. V usage is TRBV30 and J usage is TRBJ2-1; no reliable D call. Germline V gene data show CDR1 as GTSNPN and CDR2 as SVGIG (reference sequence). This CDR3 spans 15 amino acids. V lost 2 bases and J 0 bases, leaving 11 bases between the germline ends. This CDR3 reads CAWSRAESSYNEQFF. CDR3 nucleotides: TGTGCCTGGAGTAGGGCGGAGAGCTCCTACAATGAGCAGTTCTTC.

The chain has TRBV30 and TRBJ2-7, with unresolved D. The V gene lost 2 bases and the J gene lost 4 bases, with 6 bases spanning the gap. Per the germline V gene, CDR1 is GTSNPN and CDR2 is SVGIG (reference sequence). This CDR3 region has 11 residues. In DNA, the CDR3 is TGTGCCTGGAGTATCCGGTACGAGCAGTACTTC. Translating gives CAWSIRYEQYF.

The chain links TRBV5-4 to TRBJ2-5; possibly TRBD1 or TRBD2 for D (6 bases each). V lost 0 bases to trimming and J lost 2 bases, with 8 bases between them. This CDR3 is built from 14 residues. Germline assignment: CDR1 SGHNT and CDR2 YYREEE (reference sequence). CDR3 sequence (DNA): TGTGCCAGCAGCTTGGCGGGGGCGCAAGAGACCCAGTACTTC. It codes for CASSLAGAQETQYF.

This chain uses TRBV25-1 with TRBJ2-2; 8 nucleotides match TRBD2. The CDR3 covers 17 residues. Per the germline V gene, CDR1 is MGHDK and CDR2 is SYGVNS. V lost 0 bases to trimming and J lost 7 bases; unmatched junction nucleotides: 10. The CDR3 region is CASSEYRGSGIIGELFF. The CDR3 DNA reads as TGTGCCAGCAGTGAATATAGAGGTAGCGGGATTATCGGGGAGCTGTTTTTT.

By sample share, this clonotype is large. The chain's CDR3 is CSASSEEETQYF. The CDR3 bases are TGCAGTGCTAGTTCCGAGGAAGAGACCCAGTACTTC. The V call is TRBV20-1, the J call TRBJ2-5, with D uncertain. The CDR3 spans 12 residues. CDR1 and CDR2 (germline): DFQATT, SNEGSKA (reference sequence). The ends were cut back, 3 bases at V and 3 bases at J, with 8 bases in the middle.

The chain has TRBV5-1 and TRBJ2-5; a weak D match, TRBD2 (5 bases). The CDR3 length is 15 residues. V was trimmed by 0 bases and J by 2 bases, leaving 11 bases between them. Germline V gene data show CDR1 as SGHRS and CDR2 as YFSETQ. This chain's CDR3 is CASSLESSGQETQYF. Here the CDR3 DNA reads TGCGCCAGCAGCTTGGAGAGCTCGGGGCAAGAGACCCAGTACTTC.